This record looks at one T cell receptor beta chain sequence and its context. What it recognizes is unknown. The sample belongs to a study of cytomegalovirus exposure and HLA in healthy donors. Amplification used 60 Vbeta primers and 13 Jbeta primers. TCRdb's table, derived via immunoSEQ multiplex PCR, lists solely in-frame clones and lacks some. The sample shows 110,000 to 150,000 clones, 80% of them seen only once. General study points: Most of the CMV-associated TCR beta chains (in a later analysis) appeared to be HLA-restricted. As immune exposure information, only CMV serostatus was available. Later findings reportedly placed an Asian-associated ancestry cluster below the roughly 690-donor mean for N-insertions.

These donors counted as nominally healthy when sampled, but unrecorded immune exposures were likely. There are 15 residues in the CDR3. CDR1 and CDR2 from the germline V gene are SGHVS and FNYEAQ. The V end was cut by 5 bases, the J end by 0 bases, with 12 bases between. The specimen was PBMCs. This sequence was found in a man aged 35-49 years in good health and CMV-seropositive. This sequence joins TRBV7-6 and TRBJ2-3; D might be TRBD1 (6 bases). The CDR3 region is CASSPTGASTDTQYF. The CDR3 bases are TGTGCCAGCAGCCCGACAGGAGCTAGCACAGATACGCAGTATTTT. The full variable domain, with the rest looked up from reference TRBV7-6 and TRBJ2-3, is GAGVSQSPRYKVTKRGQDVALRCDPISGHVSLYWYRQALGQGPEFLTYFNYEAQQDKSGLPNDRFSAERPEGSISTLTIQRTEQRDSAMYRCASSPTGASTDTQYFGPGTRLTVL.